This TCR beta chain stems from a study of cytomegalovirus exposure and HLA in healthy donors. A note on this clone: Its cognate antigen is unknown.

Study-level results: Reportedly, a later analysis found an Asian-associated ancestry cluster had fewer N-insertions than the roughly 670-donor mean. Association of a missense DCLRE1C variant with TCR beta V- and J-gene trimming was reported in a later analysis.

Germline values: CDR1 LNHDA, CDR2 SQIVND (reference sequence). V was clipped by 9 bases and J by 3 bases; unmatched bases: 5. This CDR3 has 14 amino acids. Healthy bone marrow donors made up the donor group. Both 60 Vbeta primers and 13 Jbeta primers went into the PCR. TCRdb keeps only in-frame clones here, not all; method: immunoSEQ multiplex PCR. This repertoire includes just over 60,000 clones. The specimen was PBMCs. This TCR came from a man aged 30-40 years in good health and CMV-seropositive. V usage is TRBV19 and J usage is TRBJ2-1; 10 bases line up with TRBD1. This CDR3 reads CASRTGGSYNEQFF. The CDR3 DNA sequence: TGTGCCAGCCGGACAGGGGGGAGCTACAATGAGCAGTTCTTC.